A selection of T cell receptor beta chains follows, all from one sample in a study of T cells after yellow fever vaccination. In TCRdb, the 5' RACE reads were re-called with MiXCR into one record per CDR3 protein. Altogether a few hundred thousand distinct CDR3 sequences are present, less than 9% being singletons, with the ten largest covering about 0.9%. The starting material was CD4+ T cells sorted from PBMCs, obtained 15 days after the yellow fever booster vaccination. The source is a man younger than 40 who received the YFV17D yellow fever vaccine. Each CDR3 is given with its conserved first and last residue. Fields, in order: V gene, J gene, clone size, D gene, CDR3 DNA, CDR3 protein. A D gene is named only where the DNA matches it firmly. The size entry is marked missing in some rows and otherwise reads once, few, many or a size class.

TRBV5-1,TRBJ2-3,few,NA,TGCGCCAGCAGCTTGTGGGAAAGTAGCACAGATACGCAGTATTTT,CASSLWESSTDTQYF
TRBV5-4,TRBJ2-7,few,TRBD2,TGTGCCAGCAGCCCCGATGGGGCTAGCGGGCTCTACGAGCAGTACTTC,CASSPDGASGLYEQYF
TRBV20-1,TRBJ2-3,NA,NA,TGCAGTGCTAGTCCAGCAGTCGCAGATACGCAGTATTTT,CSASPAVADTQYF
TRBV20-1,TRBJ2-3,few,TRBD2,TGCAGTGCTAGCAATGTTAGGCGGGAGATGGATACGCAGTATTTT,CSASNVRREMDTQYF
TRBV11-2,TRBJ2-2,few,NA,TGTGCCAGCAGCCTCGCAGCGGTTTTTAACACCGGGGAGCTGTTTTTT,CASSLAAVFNTGELFF
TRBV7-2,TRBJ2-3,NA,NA,TGTGCCAGCAGCTACTGGGACTCCTCCACAGATACGCAGTATTTT,CASSYWDSSTDTQYF
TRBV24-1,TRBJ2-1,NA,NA,TGTGCCACCAGTGGGGACGCCGGGGCAAATGAGCAGTTCTTC,CATSGDAGANEQFF
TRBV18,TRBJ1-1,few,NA,TGTGCCAGCTCCCCGGGCCAACTGAACACTGAAGCTTTCTTT,CASSPGQLNTEAFF
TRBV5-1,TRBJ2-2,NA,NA,TGCGCCAGCAGCTTGGCCCTAGCGCCGGCCGGGGAGCTGTTTTTT,CASSLALAPAGELFF
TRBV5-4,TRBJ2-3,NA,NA,TGTGCCAGCAGCTTGCCGGAGCCTTTGGGACTGGCAACAGATACGCAGTATTTT,CASSLPEPLGLATDTQYF
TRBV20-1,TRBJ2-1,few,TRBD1,TGCAGTGCTAGGGACGGACAGGGACAATCCTACAATGAGCAGTTCTTC,CSARDGQGQSYNEQFF
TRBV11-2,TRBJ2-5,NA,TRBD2,TGTGCCAGCAGACTGACTAGCGGGGAAGAGACCCAGTACTTC,CASRLTSGEETQYF
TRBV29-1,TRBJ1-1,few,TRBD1,TGCAGCGGAGGACAGGGAGGGACTGAAGCTTTCTTT,CSGGQGGTEAFF
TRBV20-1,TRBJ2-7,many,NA,TGCAGTGCTAGACCCTCGGCGTATGGCTACGAGCAGTACTTC,CSARPSAYGYEQYF
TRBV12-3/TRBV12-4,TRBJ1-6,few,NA,TGTGCCAGCAGGTCCCGAGGTTCCTATAATTCACCCCTCCACTTT,CASRSRGSYNSPLHF
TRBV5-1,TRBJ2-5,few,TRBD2,TGCGCCAGCAGCGCGGGACTAGCGGGAGGAATCAGGGAGACCCAGTACTTC,CASSAGLAGGIRETQYF
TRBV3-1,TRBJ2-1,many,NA,TGTGCCAGCAGCCAACTCTATCAGGAGCAGTTCTTC,CASSQLYQEQFF
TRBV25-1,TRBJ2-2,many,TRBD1,TGTGCCAGCAGTTATAGGGACAGGGCCACCGGGGAGCTGTTTTTT,CASSYRDRATGELFF
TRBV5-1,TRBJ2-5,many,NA,TGCGCCAGCAGCTTGGTTATGGCAGTAGAGACCCAGTACTTC,CASSLVMAVETQYF
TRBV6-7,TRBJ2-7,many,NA,TGTGCCAGATCCATGGTGGAGGGCCTCAAAGAGCAGTACTTC,CARSMVEGLKEQYF
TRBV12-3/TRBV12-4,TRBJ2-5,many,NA,TGTGCCAGTAAGAGCTCACAAGAGACCCAGTACTTC,CASKSSQETQYF
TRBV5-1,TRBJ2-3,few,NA,TGCGCCAGCAGCCTAGGGGGCGGACTAGCCTATGGGCAGTATTTT,CASSLGGGLAYGQYF
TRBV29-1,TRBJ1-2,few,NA,TGCAGCGTTGAAGGGTCGTACGGCGAGGCCGGCTACACCTTC,CSVEGSYGEAGYTF
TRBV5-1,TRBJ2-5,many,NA,TGCGCCAGCAGCCAACAGGGTCAAGAGACCCAGTACTTC,CASSQQGQETQYF
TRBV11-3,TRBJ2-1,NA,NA,TGTGCCAGCAGCGGAGGGGGCGCGGGCCCCAATGAGCAGTTCTTC,CASSGGGAGPNEQFF
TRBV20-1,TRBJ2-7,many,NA,TGCAGTGCTAGGGTGTCGGGAGCTTGGGACGAGCAGTACTTC,CSARVSGAWDEQYF
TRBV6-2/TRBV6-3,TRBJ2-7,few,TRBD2,TGTGCCAGCGCCGGACTAGCGGGAGGGACCGAGCAGTACTTC,CASAGLAGGTEQYF
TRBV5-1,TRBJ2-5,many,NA,TGCGCCAGCAGCTTGGTCGGGGCGGGGTCCCAAGAGACCCAGTACTTC,CASSLVGAGSQETQYF
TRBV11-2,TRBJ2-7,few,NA,TGTGCCAGCAGCTTGAATTTTTGGTCCCGGACGGGCGTGGGAGTGGAGCAGTACTTC,CASSLNFWSRTGVGVEQYF
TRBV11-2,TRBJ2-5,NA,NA,TGTGCCAGCAGCACCACCGGTCGGTGGGAGACCCAGTACTTC,CASSTTGRWETQYF
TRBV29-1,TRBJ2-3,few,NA,TGCAGCGGGGGGACTTTATACACAGATACGCAGTATTTT,CSGGTLYTDTQYF
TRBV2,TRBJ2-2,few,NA,TGTGCCAGCAGACCACATAGCACCGGGGAGCTGTTTTTT,CASRPHSTGELFF
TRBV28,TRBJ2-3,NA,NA,TGTGCCAGCACCCCCCCCGGAGCTGGCACAGATACGCAGTATTTT,CASTPPGAGTDTQYF
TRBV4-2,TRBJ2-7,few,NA,TGTGCCAGCAGCCCCGATGGGACGGAGACGGCCTACGAGCAGTACTTC,CASSPDGTETAYEQYF
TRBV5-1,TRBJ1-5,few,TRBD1,TGCGCCAGCAGCTCCATGACAGGGGAGACTCAGCCCCAGCATTTT,CASSSMTGETQPQHF
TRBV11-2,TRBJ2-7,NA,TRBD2,TGTGCCAGCAGCTTACGCGGGAGGGAGACCTACGAGCAGTACTTC,CASSLRGRETYEQYF
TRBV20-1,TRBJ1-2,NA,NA,TGCAGTGCTCGGACACAGGGACTTAACTATGGCTACACCTTC,CSARTQGLNYGYTF
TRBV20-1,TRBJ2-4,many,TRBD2,TGCAGTGCTAGGTTGGCGAGCGGGGGGGACATTCAGTACTTC,CSARLASGGDIQYF
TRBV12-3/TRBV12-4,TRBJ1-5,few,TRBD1,TGTGCCAGCAGTTTAGAGGGACAGGGGCATCAGCCCCAGCATTTT,CASSLEGQGHQPQHF
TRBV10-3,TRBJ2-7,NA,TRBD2,TGTGCCATCAGCGACGTAACTAGCGGGACCTACGAGCAGTACTTC,CAISDVTSGTYEQYF
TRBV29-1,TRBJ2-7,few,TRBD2,TGCAGCGTGGGAGCGGGAGGGCCGGGTGAGCAGTACTTC,CSVGAGGPGEQYF
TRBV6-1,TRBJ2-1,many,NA,TGTGCCAGCAGTGAACGGGGGACAGAGCCTTACAATGAGCAGTTCTTC,CASSERGTEPYNEQFF
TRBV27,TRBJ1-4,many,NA,TGTGCCAGCAGTTTAATGGGCAGGGGAAATGAAAAACTGTTTTTT,CASSLMGRGNEKLFF
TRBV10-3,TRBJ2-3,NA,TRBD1,TGTGCCATCAGTGAGTTGGGACAGACTCGCGATACGCAGTATTTT,CAISELGQTRDTQYF
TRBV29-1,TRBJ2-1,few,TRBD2,TGCAGCGCCCTGGGACTAGCTTTCAATGAGCAGTTCTTC,CSALGLAFNEQFF
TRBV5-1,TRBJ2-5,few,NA,TGCGCCAGCAGCTCAAACGGACTCCAAGAGACCCAGTACTTC,CASSSNGLQETQYF
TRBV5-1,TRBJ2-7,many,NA,TGCGCCAGCAGCGTCACGGGAGTTAACTACGAGCAGTACTTC,CASSVTGVNYEQYF
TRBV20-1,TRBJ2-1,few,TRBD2,TGCAGTGCCCCCGACGGACTAGCGGGAGAGTCGATCTTC,CSAPDGLAGESIF
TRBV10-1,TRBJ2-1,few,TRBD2,TGCGCCAGCAGTTCTACTAGCGGGAGGTATGGTGAGCAGTTCTTC,CASSSTSGRYGEQFF